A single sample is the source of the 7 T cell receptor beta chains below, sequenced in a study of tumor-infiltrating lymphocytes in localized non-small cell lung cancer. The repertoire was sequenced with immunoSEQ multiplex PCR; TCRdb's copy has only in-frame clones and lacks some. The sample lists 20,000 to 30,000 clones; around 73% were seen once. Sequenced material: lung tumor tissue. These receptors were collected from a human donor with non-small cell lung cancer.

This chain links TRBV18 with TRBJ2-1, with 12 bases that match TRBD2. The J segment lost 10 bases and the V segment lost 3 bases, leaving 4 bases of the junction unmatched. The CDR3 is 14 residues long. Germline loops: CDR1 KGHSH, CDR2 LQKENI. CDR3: CASSPLAGGEEQFF. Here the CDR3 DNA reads TGTGCCAGCTCACCCCTAGCGGGGGGGGAAGAGCAGTTCTTC.

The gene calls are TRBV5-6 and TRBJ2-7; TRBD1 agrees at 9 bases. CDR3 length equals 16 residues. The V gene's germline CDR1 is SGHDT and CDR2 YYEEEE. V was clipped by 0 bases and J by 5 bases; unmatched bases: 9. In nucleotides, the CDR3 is TGTGCCAGCAGCTTGGTAGAGAACAGGGGGCGTGACGAGCAGTACTTC. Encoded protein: CASSLVENRGRDEQYF.

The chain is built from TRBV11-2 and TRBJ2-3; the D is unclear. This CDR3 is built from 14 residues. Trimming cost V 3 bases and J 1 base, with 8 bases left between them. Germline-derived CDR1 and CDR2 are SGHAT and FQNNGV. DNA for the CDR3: TGTGCCAGCAGCTTCGGTAGTGGCACAGATACGCAGTATTTT. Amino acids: CASSFGSGTDTQYF.

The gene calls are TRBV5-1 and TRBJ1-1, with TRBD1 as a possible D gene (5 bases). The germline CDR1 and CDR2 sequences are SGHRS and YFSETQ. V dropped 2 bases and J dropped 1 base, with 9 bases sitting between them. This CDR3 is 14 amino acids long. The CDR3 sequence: CASSLIGENTEAFF. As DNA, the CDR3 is TGCGCCAGCAGCTTAATAGGGGAGAACACTGAAGCTTTCTTT.

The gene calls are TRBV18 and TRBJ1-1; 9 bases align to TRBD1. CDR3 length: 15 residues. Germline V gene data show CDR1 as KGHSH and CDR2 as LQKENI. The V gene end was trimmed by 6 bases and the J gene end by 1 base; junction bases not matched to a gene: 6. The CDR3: CASSIQGAQNTEAFF. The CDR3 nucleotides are TGTGCCAGCTCTATACAGGGGGCGCAGAACACTGAAGCTTTCTTT.

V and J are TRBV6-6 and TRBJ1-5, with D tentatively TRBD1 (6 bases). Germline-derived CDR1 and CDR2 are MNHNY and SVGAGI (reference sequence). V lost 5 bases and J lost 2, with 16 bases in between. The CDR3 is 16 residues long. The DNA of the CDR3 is TGTGCCAGCAGTGCAGGCCGTGGGGGCGGCAATCAGCCCCAGCATTTT. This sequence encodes CASSAGRGGGNQPQHF.

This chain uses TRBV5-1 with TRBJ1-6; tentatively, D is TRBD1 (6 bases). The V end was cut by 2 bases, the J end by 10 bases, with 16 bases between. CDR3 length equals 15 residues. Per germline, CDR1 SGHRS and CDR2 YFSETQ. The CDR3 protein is CASSFNREIGSPLHF. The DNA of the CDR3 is TGCGCCAGCAGCTTTAACAGGGAAATCGGGTCACCCCTCCACTTT.